These 8 T cell receptor beta chains were all obtained from the same sample, sequenced in a study of blood T cells in healthy people across ages. Next came a second PCR, run for roughly 7 to 12 cycles, which used a sample-barcoded 5' primer along with a J-beta primer mix. TCRdb independently ran MiXCR on the 5' RACE reads; one entry per CDR3 protein. The sample holds 1.5 million to 2 million distinct CDR3 sequences, about 30% seen once. The specimen sequenced was blood. All receptors come from a woman aged 30 to 39 in good health.

This clonotype was observed at least ten times. The chain employs TRBV6-5 and TRBJ2-3; no clear D gene. V gave up 6 bases and J gave up 7 bases, with 8 bases separating them. Germline-derived CDR1 and CDR2 are MNHEY and SVGAGI. The CDR3 consists of 11 residues. In DNA form, the CDR3 reads TGTGCCAGCAGCTTCCGATATACGCAGTATTTT. Residues: CASSFRYTQYF.

About this clonotype: A read error may be the cause here, since a much bigger clone is one base away. The chain's CDR3 is CASTTLFRGSGNEQYF. In DNA, the CDR3 is TGTGCCAGCACCACCCTTTTTCGAGGGAGCGGCAATGAGCAGTACTTC. This chain links TRBV7-8 with TRBJ2-5; D is perhaps TRBD2 (5 bases). The CDR3 covers 16 residues. The V end lost 7 bases, the J end lost 11 bases, and 29 bases lay between the germline ends. The germline V gene encodes CDR1 SGHVS and CDR2 FQNEAQ.

The genes are TRBV27 and TRBJ1-2, with 9 bases matching TRBD1. The germline V gene encodes CDR1 MNHEY and CDR2 SMNVEV (reference sequence). This CDR3 region has 11 residues. V shed 6 bases and J 11 bases; nucleotides not matched to a gene: 4. The CDR3 DNA reads as TGTGCCAGCAGGCCGGGACAGGGATACACCTTC. Amino acids: CASRPGQGYTF.

This clonotype was detected many times. The V call is TRBV27, the J call TRBJ2-5; 10 bases agree with TRBD1. This CDR3 is 14 amino acids long. CDR1 and CDR2 (germline): MNHEY, SMNVEV (reference sequence). The V and J ends lost 8 bases and 5 bases, in that order; junction bases with no gene match: 8. CDR3 sequence: CASRDRGLWETQYF. The CDR3 nucleotides are TGTGCCAGCCGAGACAGGGGGCTGTGGGAGACCCAGTACTTC.

A remark on this clonotype: One end of the junction varies from germline; a read error may be responsible. The chain employs TRBV20-1 and TRBJ1-4; D might be TRBD1 (5 bases). The germline gives CDR1 DFQATT, CDR2 SNEGSKA (reference sequence). CDR3 length: 13 residues. In nucleotides, the CDR3 is TGCAGTGCTACGGGACCGCCTAATGAAAAACTGTGTTTT. Encoded protein: CSATGPPNEKLCF.

This chain connects TRBV12-3 or TRBV12-4 to TRBJ1-2; possibly TRBD1 for D (5 bases). The CDR3 is 14 amino acids. Trimming cost V 8 bases and J 5 bases, with 18 bases left between them. CDR3 loop: CASVRDAGVYGYTF. The CDR3 nucleotides read TGTGCCAGCGTACGGGACGCCGGGGTTTATGGCTACACCTTC.

Worth noting for this clonotype: At one boundary the junction diverges from the germline segment, which might be a read error. The chain carries TRBV25-1 and TRBJ2-1, with TRBD2 identical over 8 bases. The DNA end favors TRBJ2-7, so the J call may be wrong. CDR3 length: 16 amino acids. Germline V gives CDR1 MGHDK, CDR2 SYGVNS. As DNA, the CDR3 is TGTGCCAGCGGTGAATCTATTAGCGGGAAGGCGGGGGAGCAGTACTTC. Its protein is CASGESISGKAGEQYF.

Many counts were recorded for this clonotype. This chain joins TRBV18 and TRBJ2-7; 11 positions match TRBD2. The CDR3 is 15 amino acids. In germline, CDR1 is KGHSH, CDR2 LQKENI. The ends lost 4 bases at V and 3 bases at J; junction bases unmatched: 5. The DNA of the CDR3 is TGTGCCAGCTCACTACTAGCGGGGGCAAGCTACGAGCAGTACTTC. It translates to CASSLLAGASYEQYF.